This T cell receptor beta chain appears in the sequencing data of a study of shared clonotypes between healthy human individuals. Regarding the study as a whole: Clonotype sharing across a few donors was observed for 4.5% to 6.5% of naive CD4 clonotypes.

TCRdb keeps only in-frame clones here, not all; method: immunoSEQ multiplex PCR. The sample includes some 350,000 clones, under 80% of them seen just once. This clone was counted many times. The antigen is not known. The ends lost 4 bases at V and 1 base at J; junction bases unmatched: 1. Germline CDR1 and CDR2: KGHSH and LQKENI. The length of the CDR3 is 14 residues. Sequenced input: memory CD4+ T cells sorted from blood. Subset in this sample: CD45RA-negative fraction. J is TRBJ1-1 and V is TRBV18, with 9 bases identical to TRBD1. The TCR sequence derives from a man aged 25-45 years in good health. DNA for the CDR3: TGTGCCAGCTCACGGACAGGGGAGAACACTGAAGCTTTCTTT. It translates to CASSRTGENTEAFF.